These 5 T cell receptor beta chains share one sample of origin, sequenced in a study of cytomegalovirus exposure and HLA in healthy donors. Primers: 60 Vbeta forward and 13 Jbeta reverse. Profiling relied on immunoSEQ multiplex PCR, and the TCRdb table lists in-frame clones only, not all of them. The sample carries some 110,000 clones, approximately 80% recorded once. Material for sequencing was PBMCs. The source is a woman aged 40-49 years in good health and CMV-seropositive.

The CDR3 region is CASSPFAGNNEQFF. The DNA of the CDR3 is TGTGCCAGCAGCCCGTTTGCGGGTAACAATGAGCAGTTCTTC. The genes are TRBV6-4 and TRBJ2-1; TRBD2 is a possible D gene (5 bases). Germline V gives CDR1 MRHNA, CDR2 SNTAGT. The germline V and J ends were trimmed by 6 bases and 5 bases, with 14 bases remaining between them. The CDR3 consists of 14 residues.

The V call is TRBV5-1, the J call TRBJ1-1; D gene unclear. Germline CDR1 and CDR2: SGHRS and YFSETQ. This CDR3 is 17 amino acids long. V lost 4 bases, J lost 7 bases, and 26 bases lay in between. Here the CDR3 DNA reads TGCGCCAGCAGCCTCCAAAGCCCGACATATCTTGCGGGTGAAGCTTTCTTT. Translating it yields CASSLQSPTYLAGEAFF. The full variable domain, its missing parts supplied by reference TRBV5-1 and TRBJ1-1, is KAGVTQTPRYLIKTRGQQVTLSCSPISGHRSVSWYQQTPGQGLQFLFEYFSETQRNKGNFPGRFSGRQFSNSRSEMNVSTLELGDSALYLCASSLQSPTYLAGEAFFGQGTRLTVV.

The genes are TRBV7-9 and TRBJ2-3; 12 nucleotides align to TRBD2. This CDR3 has 15 residues. V shed 6 bases, J shed 3 bases, and the junction held 4 bases outside the gene matches. Germline CDR1 and CDR2: SEHNR and FQNEAQ (reference sequence). The CDR3 region is CASSRTSGATDTQYF. CDR3 bases: TGTGCCAGCAGTCGGACTAGCGGGGCAACAGATACGCAGTATTTT. Together with reference TRBV7-9 and TRBJ2-3, the CDR3 gives the full variable domain: DTGVSQNPRHKITKRGQNVTFRCDPISEHNRLYWYRQTLGQGPEFLTYFQNEAQLEKSRLLSDRFSAERPKGSFSTLEIQRTEQGDSAMYLCASSRTSGATDTQYFGPGTRLTVL.

Concerning this clone itself: At the DNA level, this CDR3 is encoded by other sequences in the same sample as well. The V gene is TRBV29-1, the J gene TRBJ1-1; tentative D call: TRBD1 (6 bases). The CDR3 runs to 13 residues. Trimming removed 7 bases at V and 1 base at J, with 13 bases between. Germline assignment: CDR1 SQVTM and CDR2 ANQGSEA. CDR3 protein: CSDSTGENTEAFF. CDR3 in DNA: TGCAGCGACTCGACAGGCGAGAACACTGAAGCTTTCTTT.

The V and J genes are TRBV6-1 and TRBJ1-2, with D perhaps matching TRBD1 (6 bases). Germline CDR1 is MNHNS and CDR2 is SASEGT. CDR3 size: 15 residues. V was cut by 1 base and J by 5 bases, with 14 bases left in between. CDR3 sequence: CASSEGGQTFYGYTF. The CDR3 coding sequence is TGTGCCAGCAGTGAAGGTGGACAGACGTTTTATGGCTACACCTTC.